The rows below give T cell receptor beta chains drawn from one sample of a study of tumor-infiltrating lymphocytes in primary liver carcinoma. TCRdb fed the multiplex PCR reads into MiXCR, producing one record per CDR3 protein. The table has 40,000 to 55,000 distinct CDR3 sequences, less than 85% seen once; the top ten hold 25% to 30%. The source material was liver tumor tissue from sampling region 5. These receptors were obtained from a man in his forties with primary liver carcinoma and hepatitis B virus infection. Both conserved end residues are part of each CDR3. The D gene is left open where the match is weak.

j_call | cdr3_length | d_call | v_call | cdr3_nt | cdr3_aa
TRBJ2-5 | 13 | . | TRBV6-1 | TGTGCCAGCACAGGGAGACCGAAGGAGACCCAGTACTTC | CASTGRPKETQYF
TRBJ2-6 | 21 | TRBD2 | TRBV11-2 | TGTGCCAGCAGCTTAGGCCATCCTTGGCGGGAGGGCCGCTCTGGAGCCAACATGCTGACTTTC | CASSLGHPWREGRSGANMLTF
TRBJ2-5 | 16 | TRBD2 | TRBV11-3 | TGTGCCAGCAGCTCGATCGCGGCGGGAGGGTTCGAGACCCAGTACTTC | CASSSIAAGGFETQYF
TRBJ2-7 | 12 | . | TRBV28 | TGTGCAGACAGCCGGACGGATAAGAAGGAGTACTTC | CADSRTDKKEYF
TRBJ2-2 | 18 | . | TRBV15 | TGTCCCACCAGCAGAGATTCTGCGACGACAGGAGACACCGGGGAGCTGTTTTTT | CPTSRDSATTGDTGELFF
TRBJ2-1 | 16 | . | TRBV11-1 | TGTGCCAGCAGCTTAGGCCCGGGACTTCCTACGCACGCGCAGTTCTTT | CASSLGPGLPTHAQFF
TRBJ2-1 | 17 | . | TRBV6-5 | TGTGCCAGCAGTCTACGACCGGACCAGCGGACCTACAATGAGCAGTTCTTC | CASSLRPDQRTYNEQFF
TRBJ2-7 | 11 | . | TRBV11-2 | TGTGTCAGCAGCTTGGTCTACGAGCAGTACTTC | CVSSLVYEQYF
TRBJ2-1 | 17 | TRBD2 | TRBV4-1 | TGCGCCAGCAGCCAAGATCCCGCTAGCGGGGTACTAGATGAGCAGTTCTTC | CASSQDPASGVLDEQFF
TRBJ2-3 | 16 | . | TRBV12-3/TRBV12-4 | TGTGCCAGCAGTTCCCGCTGGCGGAGAAGCATAGATACGCAGTATTTT | CASSSRWRRSIDTQYF